A single sample is the source of the 31 T cell receptor beta chains below, sequenced in a study of shared clonotypes between healthy human individuals. Libraries were prepared by immunoSEQ multiplex PCR; TCRdb keeps only in-frame clonotypes and omits some of them. The sample lists about 2.3 million clones; 92% were seen once. The sample was naive CD4+ T cells from PBMCs. Documented subset: CD45RA+ positively selected. The source is a young man in good health. Some clones in this sample may be carry-over from other donors' samples.

This clone came up once. The chain joins TRBV21-1 to TRBJ2-3; TRBD1 is taken as the D call from the table, unchecked against the DNA. TRBV21-1 is termed a pseudogene. The CDR3 totals 15 residues. The CDR3 sequence: CASTNRGVLLDTQYF. The CDR3 DNA is TGTGCCAGCACCAACAGGGGGGTCTTGTTAGATACGCAGTATTTT.

This chain connects TRBV10-3 to TRBJ2-1; 13 bases match TRBD2. The germline V gene encodes CDR1 ENHRY and CDR2 SYGVKD. The CDR3 totals 15 residues. Losses at the gene ends were 6 bases for V and 10 bases for J; bases not matched to a gene: 9. CDR3: CAIRSKGLAGNEQFF. The CDR3 bases are TGTGCCATCAGAAGTAAGGGACTAGCGGGAAACGAGCAGTTCTTC.

CDR3 in DNA: TGTGCCAGCAGCCGGAGGGCGAGTAGCTCCTACGAGCAGTACTTC. Translated, it gives CASSRRASSSYEQYF. The chain employs TRBV7-2 and TRBJ2-7, with a tentative D call TRBD2 (6 bases). V was shortened by 5 bases and J by 0 bases, with 14 bases between the two germline ends. The germline CDR1 and CDR2 sequences are SGHTA and FQGNSA. The CDR3 is made up of 15 amino acids.

The chain couples TRBV5-1 to TRBJ2-5, with D maybe TRBD2 (5 bases). V dropped 2 bases and J dropped 5 bases, with 13 bases sitting between them. The germline V gene has CDR1 SGHRS and CDR2 YFSETQ. The CDR3 covers 14 residues. The CDR3 spells CASSLVEGSETQYF. The CDR3 DNA reads TGCGCCAGCAGCTTAGTTGAGGGAAGCGAGACCCAGTACTTC. The full variable domain, rest sourced from reference TRBV5-1 and TRBJ2-5, is KAGVTQTPRYLIKTRGQQVTLSCSPISGHRSVSWYQQTPGQGLQFLFEYFSETQRNKGNFPGRFSGRQFSNSRSEMNVSTLELGDSALYLCASSLVEGSETQYFGPGTRLLVL.

The genes are TRBV10-3 and TRBJ2-7, with D possibly called TRBD1 or TRBD2 (5 bases each). Germline V gives CDR1 ENHRY, CDR2 SYGVKD. The V gene lost 10 bases and the J gene lost 3 bases, with 16 bases spanning the gap. The CDR3 has 13 residues. This CDR3 reads CATQRDPGYEQYF. The CDR3 bases are TGTGCCACTCAAAGGGACCCGGGCTACGAGCAGTACTTC.

This rearrangement joins TRBV30 to TRBJ1-5; maybe TRBD1 (6 bases). Germline V gene lookup returns CDR1 GTSNPN and CDR2 SVGIG (reference sequence). The CDR3 runs 13 residues. Deletions cut 4 bases from V and 5 bases from J, with 12 bases between. The chain's CDR3 is CAWTQQGDQPQHF. CDR3 nucleotides: TGTGCCTGGACACAACAGGGTGATCAGCCCCAGCATTTT.

Details on this clone: Different DNA sequences within this sample yield the same CDR3. The chain joins TRBV7-9 to TRBJ2-7; TRBD1 aligns across 9 bases. The CDR3 loop spans 13 amino acids. V lost 4 bases and J lost 7; bases outside the gene matches: 5. Germline V gene lookup returns CDR1 SEHNR and CDR2 FQNEAQ (reference sequence). CDR3: CASSWTGVGEQYF. CDR3 DNA sequence: TGTGCCAGCAGCTGGACAGGGGTGGGGGAGCAGTACTTC.

This clone was recorded once. V and J are TRBV5-1 and TRBJ1-6, with TRBD1 matching over 9 bases. The ends lost 4 bases at V and 12 bases at J; junction bases unmatched: 8. Germline values: CDR1 SGHRS, CDR2 YFSETQ. This CDR3 is built from 14 residues. In DNA, the CDR3 is TGCGCCAGCAGCATACAGGGGGCTACGGAACCCCTCCACTTT. It yields the protein CASSIQGATEPLHF.

The chain couples TRBV5-1 to TRBJ1-2; 8 bases are a match to TRBD1. There are 15 residues in the CDR3. The junction had 10 bases not matched to a gene; V was cut back by 4 bases and J by 5 bases. Germline CDR1 reads SGHRS; CDR2 reads YFSETQ. The CDR3 sequence: CASSPPGQEEYGYTF. For the CDR3, the DNA is TGCGCCAGCAGCCCCCCGGGACAGGAAGAATATGGCTACACCTTC.

About this clone itself: In the same sample, other DNA sequences code for this CDR3. This sequence joins TRBV6-5 and TRBJ1-1; D remains unclear. In germline, CDR1 is MNHEY, CDR2 SVGAGI. Trimming shortened V by 2 bases and J by 1 base, and 5 bases separated the two germline ends. The CDR3 sequence is 13 residues long. CDR3 sequence: CASSYTGNTEAFF. The CDR3 region has the DNA TGTGCCAGCAGTTACACGGGGAACACTGAAGCTTTCTTT.

The chain uses TRBV27 and TRBJ2-7; 12 bases agree with TRBD1. Per the germline V gene, CDR1 is MNHEY and CDR2 is SMNVEV (reference sequence). The CDR3 has 17 amino acids. Trimming removed 2 bases from V and 6 bases from J; junction bases left unmatched: 11. The CDR3 DNA follows: TGTGCCAGCAGTTTAAGGGCGGGTGGGGACAGGGGGCGCGAGCAGTACTTC. It is translated as CASSLRAGGDRGREQYF.

The J gene is TRBJ2-7, the V gene TRBV7-7; the D gene is possibly TRBD1 (5 bases). The CDR3 is 15 amino acids. Per the germline V gene, CDR1 is SSHAT and CDR2 is FNYEAQ (reference sequence). V lost 1 base, J lost 0 bases, and 10 bases lay in between. As DNA, the CDR3 is TGTGCCAGCAGCTTAGGTCAGGGTCTCTCCTACGAGCAGTACTTC. Translating it yields CASSLGQGLSYEQYF.

This chain joins TRBV28 and TRBJ1-3; possibly TRBD1 for D (6 bases). From germline, CDR1 is MDHEN and CDR2 SYDVKM. This CDR3 contains 15 residues. The V end was cut by 4 bases, the J end by 0 bases, with 10 bases between. The CDR3 DNA reads TGTGCCAGCAGTTCTCGACAGGACTCTGGAAACACCATATATTTT. It codes for CASSSRQDSGNTIYF. The full variable domain, completed using reference TRBV28 and TRBJ1-3, is DVKVTQSSRYLVKRTGEKVFLECVQDMDHENMFWYRQDPGLGLRLIYFSYDVKMKEKGDIPEGYSVSREKKERFSLILESASTNQTSMYLCASSSRQDSGNTIYFGEGSWLTVV.

This clone was observed a handful of times. At the DNA level, this CDR3 is encoded by other sequences in the same sample as well. This sequence joins TRBV5-1 and TRBJ1-5; D is uncertain. This CDR3 has 13 residues. In germline, CDR1 is SGHRS, CDR2 YFSETQ. V gave up 4 bases and J gave up 2 bases, with 7 bases separating them. The CDR3 region has the DNA TGCGCCAGCAGCCCCGAAGGCAATCAGCCCCAGCATTTT. Protein: CASSPEGNQPQHF.

The J gene is TRBJ2-1, the V gene TRBV7-9, with TRBD1 identical over 8 bases. The CDR3 runs to 14 residues. Per germline, CDR1 SEHNR and CDR2 FQNEAQ (reference sequence). V lost 3 bases and J lost 9; bases outside the gene matches: 7. CDR3 residues: CASSFWDRSGEQFF. The CDR3 bases are TGTGCCAGCAGCTTCTGGGACAGGTCGGGTGAGCAGTTCTTC. The full variable domain, completed using reference TRBV7-9 and TRBJ2-1, is DTGVSQNPRHKITKRGQNVTFRCDPISEHNRLYWYRQTLGQGPEFLTYFQNEAQLEKSRLLSDRFSAERPKGSFSTLEIQRTEQGDSAMYLCASSFWDRSGEQFFGPGTRLTVL.

This chain connects TRBV4-2 to TRBJ1-2, with D unresolved. The CDR3 has 15 residues. Germline V gives CDR1 LGHNA, CDR2 YNFKEQ. V lost 0 bases, J lost 8 bases, and 16 bases lay in between. The CDR3 coding sequence is TGTGCCAGCAGCCAAGATGTGCGGGTAGGACGGGGCTACACCTTC. Translation: CASSQDVRVGRGYTF.

The chain employs TRBV5-1 and TRBJ2-3, with 7 bases identical to TRBD1. The J segment lost 10 bases and the V segment lost 0 bases, leaving 8 bases of the junction unmatched. Per the germline V gene, CDR1 is SGHRS and CDR2 is YFSETQ. The CDR3 runs to 14 residues. The CDR3 region is CASSLGDSRRPQYF. The CDR3 DNA follows: TGCGCCAGCAGCTTGGGGGACAGCCGTCGCCCGCAGTATTTT.

The chain links TRBV28 to TRBJ1-3; the D gene is possibly TRBD1 (5 bases). This CDR3 is built from 15 residues. Trimming left V 10 bases short and J 4 bases short, with 20 bases between. Looked up from germline, CDR1 is MDHEN and CDR2 is SYDVKM. CDR3 amino acids: CATQGPGVVGNTIYF. CDR3 sequence (DNA): TGTGCCACCCAGGGACCGGGGGTAGTGGGAAACACCATATATTTT.

This chain joins TRBV7-6 and TRBJ2-1; D may be TRBD1 (5 bases). Germline CDR1 and CDR2: SGHVS and FNYEAQ. The CDR3 spans 15 residues. Trimming took 0 bases from V and 2 from J, leaving 8 bases between them. The CDR3 here is CASSLAQGTYNEQFF. DNA of the CDR3: TGTGCCAGCAGCTTAGCGCAGGGTACCTACAATGAGCAGTTCTTC.

Worth noting for this clone: Distinct nucleotide sequences in the sample also encode this CDR3. The chain uses TRBV5-1 and TRBJ2-5, with TRBD2 identical over 7 bases. The CDR3 runs to 16 residues. J gave up 1 base and V 0 bases, and 6 bases lay outside the gene matches. Germline V CDR1 and CDR2: SGHRS, YFSETQ. Here the CDR3 DNA reads TGCGCCAGCAGCTTGGGGTTAGCGGGTTCCCAAGAGACCCAGTACTTC. Amino acid sequence: CASSLGLAGSQETQYF.

This clone was seen only once. V and J are TRBV7-2 and TRBJ2-1; weak D call: TRBD2 (5 bases). V lost 6 bases and J lost 1, with 19 bases in between. Germline lookup yields CDR1 SGHTA and CDR2 FQGNSA. The CDR3 sequence is 17 residues long. The CDR3 is CASSIKGLALSYNEQFF. CDR3 DNA: TGTGCCAGCAGTATTAAGGGCCTAGCATTATCCTACAATGAGCAGTTCTTC.

The rearrangement links TRBV5-4 to TRBJ2-2; maybe TRBD2 (6 bases). V was clipped by 4 bases and J by 4 bases, with 14 bases between them. CDR3 size: 15 residues. Germline assignment: CDR1 SGHNT and CDR2 YYREEE (reference sequence). The DNA for the CDR3 is TGTGCCAGCAGCCTCAGTGGGAGGACCACCGGGGAGCTGTTTTTT. This translates into CASSLSGRTTGELFF. Variable domain in full (rest from reference TRBV5-4 and TRBJ2-2): ETGVTQSPTHLIKTRGQQVTLRCSSQSGHNTVSWYQQALGQGPQFIFQYYREEENGRGNFPPRFSGLQFPNYSSELNVNALELDDSALYLCASSLSGRTTGELFFGEGSRLTVL.

This chain joins TRBV6-6 and TRBJ2-7; 9 bases agree with TRBD1. The trim removed 8 bases at V and 2 bases at J, leaving 13 bases unmatched. Germline V gene lookup returns CDR1 MNHNY and CDR2 SVGAGI (reference sequence). The CDR3 totals 16 residues. The chain's CDR3 is CASGNVPGQGTYEQYF. CDR3 in DNA: TGTGCCAGCGGAAACGTTCCGGGACAGGGAACCTACGAGCAGTACTTC.

This chain connects TRBV2 to TRBJ2-3, with 10 bases matching TRBD2. The V gene's germline CDR1 is SNHLY and CDR2 FYNNEI. Germline trimming cut 6 bases from V and 1 base from J; bases unmatched to any gene: 4. The CDR3 is made up of 15 amino acids. CDR3 nucleotide sequence: TGTGCCAGCAGGACTAGCGGGTTGGGCACAGATACGCAGTATTTT. This codes for CASRTSGLGTDTQYF.

The V call is TRBV18, the J call TRBJ1-5; 8 bases are a match to TRBD1. Trimming removed 0 bases from V and 3 bases from J; junction bases left unmatched: 4. Germline CDR1 is KGHSH and CDR2 is LQKENI. The CDR3 runs to 16 residues. The CDR3 DNA reads as TGTGCCAGCTCACCACCGGGGACAGGCCTCAATCAGCCCCAGCATTTT. This encodes CASSPPGTGLNQPQHF.

The chain recombines TRBV23-1 with TRBJ1-5, with 7 bases fitting TRBD1. TRBV23-1 is placed among ORFs of uncertain function. The V gene end was trimmed by 3 bases and the J gene end by 0 bases; junction bases not matched to a gene: 11. This CDR3 is built from 18 residues. CDR3 DNA: TGCGCCAGCAGTCACCGCCGCCGGGACAGTGATAGCAATCAGCCCCAGCATTTT. Protein sequence: CASSHRRRDSDSNQPQHF.

The genes are TRBV27 and TRBJ2-7; maybe TRBD2 (6 bases). CDR1 and CDR2 (germline): MNHEY, SMNVEV (reference sequence). With 3 bases removed from V and 9 bases from J, the gap between germline ends came to 18 bases. CDR3 length equals 14 residues. CDR3 region: CASSFSGGILGQYF. CDR3 in DNA: TGTGCCAGCAGTTTCAGTGGAGGGATCTTAGGGCAGTACTTC.

Only one count was recorded for this clone. V and J are TRBV9 and TRBJ2-1; D unclear. Trimming shortened V by 4 bases and J by 9 bases, and 11 bases separated the two germline ends. Germline V gene data show CDR1 as SGDLS and CDR2 as YYNGEE. This CDR3 is 12 amino acids long. CDR3 bases: TGTGCCAGCAGCTTCAAAGGCGGTGAGCAGTTCTTC. It is translated as CASSFKGGEQFF.

The rearrangement joins TRBV10-2 to TRBJ2-7; unclear D gene. Trimming stripped 2 bases from V and 3 bases from J, with 5 bases between. Germline values: CDR1 WSHSY, CDR2 SAAADI. This CDR3 is 12 amino acids long. CDR3 protein: CASSEHSYEQYF. CDR3 nucleotides: TGCGCCAGCAGTGAGCATAGCTACGAGCAGTACTTC.

J is TRBJ1-5 and V is TRBV7-6; D call uncertain. CDR3 size: 16 residues. CDR1 SGHVS and CDR2 FNYEAQ come from the germline V gene. Trimming removed 5 bases at V and 0 bases at J, with 14 bases between. The CDR3 DNA sequence: TGTGCCAGCAGCCCCGCCGGCAGTTATAGCAATCAGCCCCAGCATTTT. Translation gives CASSPAGSYSNQPQHF.

In its sample, this clone was seen once. The CDR3 DNA sequence: TGTGCCTGGAGTGTAACAGGTCCGGGCTACACCTTC. This gives the protein CAWSVTGPGYTF. The chain recombines TRBV30 with TRBJ1-2, with D possibly TRBD1 on 5 matching bases. Germline values: CDR1 GTSNPN, CDR2 SVGIG (reference sequence). This CDR3 is 12 amino acids long. V shed 0 bases and J shed 8 bases, with 10 bases lying between them.